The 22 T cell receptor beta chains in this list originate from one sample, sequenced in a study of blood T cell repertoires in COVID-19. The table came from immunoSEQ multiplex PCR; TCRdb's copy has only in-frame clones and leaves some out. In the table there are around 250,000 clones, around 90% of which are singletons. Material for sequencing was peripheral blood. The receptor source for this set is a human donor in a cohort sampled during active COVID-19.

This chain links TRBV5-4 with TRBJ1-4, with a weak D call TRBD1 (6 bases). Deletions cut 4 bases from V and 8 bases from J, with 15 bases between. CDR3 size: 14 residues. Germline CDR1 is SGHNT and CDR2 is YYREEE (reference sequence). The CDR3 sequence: CASSRDIGREKLFF. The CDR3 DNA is TGTGCCAGCAGCAGGGACATCGGGAGGGAAAAACTGTTTTTT.

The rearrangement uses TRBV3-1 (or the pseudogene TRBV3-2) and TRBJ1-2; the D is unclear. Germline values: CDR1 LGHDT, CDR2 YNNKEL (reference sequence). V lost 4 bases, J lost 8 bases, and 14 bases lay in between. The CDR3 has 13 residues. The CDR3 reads CASSPRQAEGYTF. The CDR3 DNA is TGTGCCAGCAGCCCCCGCCAAGCGGAGGGCTACACCTTC.

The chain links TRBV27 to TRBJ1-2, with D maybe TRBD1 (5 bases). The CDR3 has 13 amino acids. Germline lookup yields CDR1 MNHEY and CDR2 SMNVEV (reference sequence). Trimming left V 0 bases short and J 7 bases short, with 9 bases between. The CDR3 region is CASSLSGGGGYTF. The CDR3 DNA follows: TGTGCCAGCAGTTTATCGGGGGGAGGTGGCTACACCTTC.

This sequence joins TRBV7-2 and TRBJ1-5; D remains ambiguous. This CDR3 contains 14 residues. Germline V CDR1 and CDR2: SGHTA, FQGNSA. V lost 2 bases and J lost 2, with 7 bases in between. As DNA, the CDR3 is TGTGCCAGCAGCTTACAGAGCGGCAATCAGCCCCAGCATTTT. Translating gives CASSLQSGNQPQHF.

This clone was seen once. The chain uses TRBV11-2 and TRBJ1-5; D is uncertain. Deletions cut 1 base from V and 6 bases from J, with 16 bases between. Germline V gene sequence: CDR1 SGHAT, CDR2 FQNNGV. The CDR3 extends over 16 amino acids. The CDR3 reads CASSLGVIGESQPQHF. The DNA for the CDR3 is TGTGCCAGCAGCTTAGGGGTGATTGGAGAGAGTCAGCCCCAGCATTTT.

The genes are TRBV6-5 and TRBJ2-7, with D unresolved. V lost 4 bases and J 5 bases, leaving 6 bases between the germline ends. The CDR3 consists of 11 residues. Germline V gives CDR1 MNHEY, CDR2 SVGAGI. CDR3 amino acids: CASSSWHEQYF. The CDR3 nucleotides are TGTGCCAGCAGTTCTTGGCACGAGCAGTACTTC.

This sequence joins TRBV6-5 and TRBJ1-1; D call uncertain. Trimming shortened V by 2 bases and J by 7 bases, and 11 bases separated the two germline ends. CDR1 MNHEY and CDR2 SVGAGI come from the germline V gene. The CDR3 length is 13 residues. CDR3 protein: CASSYGPAREAFF. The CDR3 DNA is TGTGCCAGCAGTTACGGGCCAGCCCGTGAAGCTTTCTTT.

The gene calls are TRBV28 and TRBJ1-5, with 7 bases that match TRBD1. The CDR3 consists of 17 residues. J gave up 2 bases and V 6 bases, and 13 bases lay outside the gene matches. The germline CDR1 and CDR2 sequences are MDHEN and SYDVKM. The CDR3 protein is CASSRPTGELGNQPQHF. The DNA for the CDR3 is TGTGCCAGCAGCCGACCTACAGGGGAATTGGGCAATCAGCCCCAGCATTTT.

The CDR3 region has the DNA TGTGCCAGCAGCTCGAAAGGGACAGGGATGAATTCACCCCTCCACTTT. Its translation: CASSSKGTGMNSPLHF. The rearrangement joins TRBV5-4 to TRBJ1-6; 9 bases align to TRBD1. The ends lost 3 bases at V and 7 bases at J; junction bases unmatched: 8. CDR3 size: 16 residues. Per the germline V gene, CDR1 is SGHNT and CDR2 is YYREEE (reference sequence).

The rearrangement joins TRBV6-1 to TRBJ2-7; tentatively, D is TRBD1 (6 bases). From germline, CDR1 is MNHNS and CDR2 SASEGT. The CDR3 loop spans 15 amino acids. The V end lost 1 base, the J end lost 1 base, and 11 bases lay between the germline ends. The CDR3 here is CASSEGRGWSYEQYF. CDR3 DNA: TGTGCCAGCAGTGAAGGAAGGGGGTGGTCCTACGAGCAGTACTTC.

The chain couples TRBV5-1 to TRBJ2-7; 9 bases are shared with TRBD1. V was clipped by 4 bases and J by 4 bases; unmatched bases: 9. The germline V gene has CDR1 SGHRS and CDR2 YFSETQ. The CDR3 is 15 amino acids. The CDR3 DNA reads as TGCGCCAGCAGCCCAGGGTGGACAGGGGAGTACGAGCAGTACTTC. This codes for CASSPGWTGEYEQYF.

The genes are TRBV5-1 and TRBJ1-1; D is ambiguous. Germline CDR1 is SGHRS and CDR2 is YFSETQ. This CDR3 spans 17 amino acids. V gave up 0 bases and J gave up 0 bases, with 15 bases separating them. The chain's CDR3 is CASSLADWATVNTEAFF. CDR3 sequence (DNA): TGCGCCAGCAGCTTGGCCGATTGGGCAACTGTGAACACTGAAGCTTTCTTT.

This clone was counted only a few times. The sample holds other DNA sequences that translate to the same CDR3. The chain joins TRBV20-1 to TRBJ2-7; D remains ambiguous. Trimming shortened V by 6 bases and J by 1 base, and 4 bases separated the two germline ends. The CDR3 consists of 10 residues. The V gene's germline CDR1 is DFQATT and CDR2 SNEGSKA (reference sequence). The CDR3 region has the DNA TGCAGTGCGTCATCCTACGAGCAGTACTTC. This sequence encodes CSASSYEQYF.

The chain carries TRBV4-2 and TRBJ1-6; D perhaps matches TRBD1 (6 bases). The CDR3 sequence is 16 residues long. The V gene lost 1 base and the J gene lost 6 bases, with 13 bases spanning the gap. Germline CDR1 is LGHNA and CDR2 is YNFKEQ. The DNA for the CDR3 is TGTGCCAGCAGCCAAGGTCTACAGGGAAGTAATTCACCCCTCCACTTT. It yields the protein CASSQGLQGSNSPLHF.

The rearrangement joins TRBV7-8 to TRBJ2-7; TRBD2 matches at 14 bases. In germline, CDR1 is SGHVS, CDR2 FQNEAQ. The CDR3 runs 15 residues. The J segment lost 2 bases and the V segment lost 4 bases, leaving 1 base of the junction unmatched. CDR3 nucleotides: TGTGCCAGCAGCTCGGGACTAGCGGGAGCCTACGAGCAGTACTTC. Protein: CASSSGLAGAYEQYF.

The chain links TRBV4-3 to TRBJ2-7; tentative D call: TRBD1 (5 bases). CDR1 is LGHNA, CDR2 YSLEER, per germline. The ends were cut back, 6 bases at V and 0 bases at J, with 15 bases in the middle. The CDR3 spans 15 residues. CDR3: CASSHQGSSSYEQYF. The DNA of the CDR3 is TGCGCCAGCAGTCACCAGGGTTCTAGCTCCTACGAGCAGTACTTC.

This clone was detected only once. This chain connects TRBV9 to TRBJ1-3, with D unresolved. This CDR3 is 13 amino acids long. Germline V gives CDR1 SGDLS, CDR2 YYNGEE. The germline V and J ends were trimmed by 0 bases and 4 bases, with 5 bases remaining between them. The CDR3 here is CASSVDEGNTIYF. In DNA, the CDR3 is TGTGCCAGCAGCGTAGACGAGGGAAACACCATATATTTT.

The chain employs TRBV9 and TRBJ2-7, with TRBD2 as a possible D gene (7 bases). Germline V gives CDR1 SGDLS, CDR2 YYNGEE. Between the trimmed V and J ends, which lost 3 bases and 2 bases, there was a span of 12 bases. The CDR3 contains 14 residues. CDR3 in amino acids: CASSEGGLTYEQYF. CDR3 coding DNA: TGTGCCAGCAGCGAGGGGGGGCTAACCTACGAGCAGTACTTC. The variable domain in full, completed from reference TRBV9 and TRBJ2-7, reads DSGVTQTPKHLITATGQRVTLRCSPRSGDLSVYWYQQSLDQGLQFLIQYYNGEERAKGNILERFSAQQFPDLHSELNLSSLELGDSALYFCASSEGGLTYEQYFGPGTRLTVT.

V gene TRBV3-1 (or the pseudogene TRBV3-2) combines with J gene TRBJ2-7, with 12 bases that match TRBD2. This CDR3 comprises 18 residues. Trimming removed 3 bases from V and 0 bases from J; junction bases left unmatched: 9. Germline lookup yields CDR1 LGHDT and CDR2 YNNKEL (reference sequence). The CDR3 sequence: CASSHQPGLAGSSYEQYF. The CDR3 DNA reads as TGTGCCAGCAGCCATCAACCGGGACTAGCGGGCAGCTCCTACGAGCAGTACTTC.

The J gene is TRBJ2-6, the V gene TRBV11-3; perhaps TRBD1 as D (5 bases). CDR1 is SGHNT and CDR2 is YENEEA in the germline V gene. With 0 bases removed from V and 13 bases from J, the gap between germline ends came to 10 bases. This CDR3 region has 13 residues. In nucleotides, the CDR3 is TGTGCCAGCAGCTTAGAGTTTGGGGCTGTCCTGACTTTC. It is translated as CASSLEFGAVLTF.

The CDR3 here is CASSVDGTRTYEQYF. As DNA, the CDR3 is TGTGCCAGCAGCGTAGATGGGACTCGCACTTACGAGCAGTACTTC. The V and J genes are TRBV9 and TRBJ2-7, with D possibly TRBD2 on 6 matching bases. This CDR3 spans 15 amino acids. The germline V gene has CDR1 SGDLS and CDR2 YYNGEE. Trimming left V 0 bases short and J 4 bases short, with 14 bases between.

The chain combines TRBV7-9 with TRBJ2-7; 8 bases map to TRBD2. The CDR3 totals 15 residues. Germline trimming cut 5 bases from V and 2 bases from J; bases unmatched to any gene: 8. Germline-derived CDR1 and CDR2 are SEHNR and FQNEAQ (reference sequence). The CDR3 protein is CASSPTEGLAYEQYF. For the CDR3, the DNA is TGTGCCAGCAGCCCGACCGAGGGACTAGCCTACGAGCAGTACTTC.